These 27 T cell receptor beta chains were all obtained from the same sample, sequenced in a study of OX40 agonist ivuxolimab in advanced cancers. Assay used: immunoSEQ multiplex PCR; TCRdb lists only in-frame clones, some missing. Counted here are about 130,000 clones, about 93% occurring once; the ten biggest clones make up more than 1%. Specimen: CD4+ or CD8+ T cells sorted from blood, collected in a trial of the OX40 agonist ivuxolimab. All receptors derive from an adult with an advanced solid tumor such as melanoma, head and neck, liver or kidney cancer.

The gene calls are TRBV7-2 and TRBJ1-5, with 9 bases lining up with TRBD1. V was pared by 3 bases and J by 6 bases, with 3 bases of the junction left unmatched. Germline values: CDR1 SGHTA, CDR2 FQGNSA. The CDR3 length is 14 residues. Written as DNA, the CDR3 is TGTGCCAGCAGCTTCCGACAGGGGGTTCAGCCCCAGCATTTT. Residues: CASSFRQGVQPQHF.

The J gene is TRBJ2-1, the V gene TRBV7-3; perhaps TRBD1 as D (5 bases). V was trimmed by 2 bases and J by 5 bases, leaving 13 bases between them. CDR1 and CDR2 from the germline V gene are SGHTA and FQGTGA. This CDR3 comprises 15 residues. Here the CDR3 DNA reads TGTGCCAGCAGCTTAGTTAGGGCAGGGAACAATGAGCAGTTCTTC. Residues: CASSLVRAGNNEQFF.

The chain links TRBV5-4 to TRBJ2-3; 10 positions agree with TRBD1. With 0 bases clipped from V and 8 bases from J, the junction kept 6 bases outside the gene matches. The length of the CDR3 is 15 residues. Germline CDR1 SGHNT, CDR2 YYREEE (reference sequence). The CDR3 spells CASSLADRGLGTQYF. In nucleotides, the CDR3 is TGTGCCAGCAGCTTGGCCGACAGGGGGCTAGGTACGCAGTATTTT.

CDR3 coding DNA: TGTGCCAGCAGTCCCCCGGGGGTCAACTATGGCTACACCTTC. Amino acids: CASSPPGVNYGYTF. This chain joins TRBV6-6 and TRBJ1-2, with D possibly TRBD1 on 5 matching bases. Germline loops: CDR1 MNHNY, CDR2 SVGAGI (reference sequence). This CDR3 comprises 14 residues. V shed 5 bases and J shed 2 bases, with 12 bases lying between them.

This chain connects TRBV5-1 to TRBJ2-7; TRBD2 matches at 7 bases. Germline V lookup: CDR1 SGHRS, CDR2 YFSETQ. This CDR3 has 15 residues. V was clipped by 0 bases and J by 3 bases; unmatched bases: 6. This CDR3 is CASSLGGLEGYEQYF. In DNA, the CDR3 is TGCGCCAGCAGCTTGGGAGGACTAGAAGGCTACGAGCAGTACTTC.

The V gene is TRBV6-5, the J gene TRBJ1-2; D ambiguous. The CDR3 is 14 residues long. The germline CDR1 and CDR2 sequences are MNHEY and SVGAGI. Trimming removed 5 bases from V and 4 bases from J, with 14 bases in between. CDR3: CASSAFGVRYGYTF. For the CDR3, the DNA is TGTGCCAGCAGTGCCTTTGGGGTCCGCTATGGCTACACCTTC.

This sequence joins TRBV5-8 and TRBJ2-7; D uncertain. With 3 bases removed from V and 6 bases from J, the gap between germline ends came to 7 bases. The CDR3 is 11 amino acids. CDR1 is SGHTS, CDR2 YDEGEE, per germline. The chain's CDR3 is CASSSPLEQYF. The CDR3 nucleotides are TGTGCCAGCAGCTCCCCTCTCGAGCAGTACTTC.

The rearrangement uses TRBV6-5 and TRBJ1-1; D is unclear. From germline, CDR1 is MNHEY and CDR2 SVGAGI. Trimming took off 7 bases at V and 0 bases at J, with 9 bases between the two ends. This CDR3 has 13 amino acids. CDR3 in DNA: TGTGCCAGCAACGCCGGACTGAACACTGAAGCTTTCTTT. Translation: CASNAGLNTEAFF.

The chain uses TRBV5-1 and TRBJ1-4, with D tentatively TRBD1 (5 bases). CDR1 SGHRS and CDR2 YFSETQ come from the germline V gene. This CDR3 has 15 residues. V was pared by 4 bases and J by 1 base, with 11 bases between. The chain's CDR3 is CASSLVGGTNEKLFF. The CDR3, as DNA: TGCGCCAGCAGCCTGGTGGGGGGAACTAATGAAAAACTGTTTTTT. Using reference TRBV5-1 and TRBJ1-4 for the parts outside the CDR3, the full variable domain is KAGVTQTPRYLIKTRGQQVTLSCSPISGHRSVSWYQQTPGQGLQFLFEYFSETQRNKGNFPGRFSGRQFSNSRSEMNVSTLELGDSALYLCASSLVGGTNEKLFFGSGTQLSVL.

The chain recombines TRBV4-3 with TRBJ1-4; possible D gene TRBD1, 6 bases. Germline V gene sequence: CDR1 LGHNA, CDR2 YSLEER. The CDR3 sequence is 14 residues long. The V and J ends lost 1 base and 10 bases respectively, with 13 bases between them. The CDR3: CASSQVRGGGKLFF. The CDR3 DNA is TGCGCCAGCAGCCAAGTCCGCGGGGGCGGAAAACTGTTTTTT.

The V call is TRBV28, the J call TRBJ2-2, with 7 bases matching TRBD1. The CDR3 loop spans 14 amino acids. Germline loops: CDR1 MDHEN, CDR2 SYDVKM. After removal of 4 bases from V and 4 bases from J, the junction contained 3 bases not matched to a gene. CDR3: CASSSGQRTGELFF. Here the CDR3 DNA reads TGTGCCAGCAGTTCGGGACAGCGCACCGGGGAGCTGTTTTTT.

The chain has TRBV6-5 and TRBJ2-1; no reliable D call. The CDR3 sequence is 11 residues long. The V gene's germline CDR1 is MNHEY and CDR2 SVGAGI. Trimming removed 1 base from V and 8 bases from J, with 3 bases in between. Written as DNA, the CDR3 is TGTGCCAGCAGTTACTTGGATGAGCAGTTCTTC. Translation: CASSYLDEQFF.

The chain carries TRBV5-1 and TRBJ1-2; D call uncertain. The V and J ends lost 7 bases and 3 bases respectively, with 16 bases between them. The CDR3 contains 14 residues. Germline lookup yields CDR1 SGHRS and CDR2 YFSETQ. The CDR3 nucleotides read TGCGCCAGCCAACAATCACCCCAAGACTATGGCTACACCTTC. It codes for CASQQSPQDYGYTF.

This sequence joins TRBV5-4 and TRBJ1-2; D perhaps matches TRBD1 (5 bases). Trimming stripped 7 bases from V and 0 bases from J, with 16 bases between. The CDR3 is 15 residues long. Looked up from germline, CDR1 is SGHNT and CDR2 is YYREEE (reference sequence). As DNA, the CDR3 is TGTGCCAGCGCCCGGGGGGGGACGTCTAACTATGGCTACACCTTC. Amino acid sequence: CASARGGTSNYGYTF.

This clone appeared a single time. The chain joins TRBV6-1 to TRBJ1-1; possible D gene TRBD1, 5 bases. CDR3 length equals 17 residues. Germline V gene data show CDR1 as MNHNS and CDR2 as SASEGT. Between the trimmed V and J ends, which lost 1 base and 1 base, there was a span of 16 bases. CDR3 nucleotides: TGTGCCAGCAGTGAAGTGGTCTACCACAGGTGGAACACTGAAGCTTTCTTT. Translation: CASSEVVYHRWNTEAFF.

The chain has TRBV7-2 and TRBJ2-7; D perhaps matches TRBD1 (5 bases). The V end lost 2 bases, the J end lost 2 bases, and 10 bases lay between the germline ends. Germline V gene lookup returns CDR1 SGHTA and CDR2 FQGNSA. The CDR3 covers 14 residues. CDR3: CASSLQGHTYEQYF. The CDR3 DNA reads TGTGCCAGCAGCTTACAGGGCCATACCTACGAGCAGTACTTC.

The chain carries TRBV7-8 and TRBJ2-3; no firm D call. V was trimmed by 4 bases and J by 4 bases, leaving 6 bases between them. This CDR3 contains 12 residues. Per germline, CDR1 SGHVS and CDR2 FQNEAQ. CDR3 nucleotide sequence: TGTGCCAGCAGCTCTAGTTCAGATACGCAGTATTTT. Translation gives CASSSSSDTQYF. Full variable domain (remainder filled in from reference TRBV7-8 and TRBJ2-3): GAGVSQSPRYKVAKRGQDVALRCDPISGHVSLFWYQQALGQGPEFLTYFQNEAQLDKSGLPSDRFFAERPEGSVSTLKIQRTQQEDSAVYLCASSSSSDTQYFGPGTRLTVL.

The rearrangement links TRBV7-9 to TRBJ1-4; possibly TRBD1 for D (6 bases). Germline CDR1 SEHNR, CDR2 FQNEAQ (reference sequence). V was pared by 3 bases and J by 6 bases, with 11 bases between. CDR3 length equals 14 residues. The DNA for the CDR3 is TGTGCCAGCAGCTTTGGGGGGGCGGATGAAAAACTGTTTTTT. Amino acid sequence: CASSFGGADEKLFF. Full variable domain (outside the CDR3, taken from reference TRBV7-9 and TRBJ1-4): DTGVSQNPRHKITKRGQNVTFRCDPISEHNRLYWYRQTLGQGPEFLTYFQNEAQLEKSRLLSDRFSAERPKGSFSTLEIQRTEQGDSAMYLCASSFGGADEKLFFGSGTQLSVL.

This clone was observed once. The chain has TRBV9 and TRBJ1-1, with a weak D call TRBD1 (6 bases). Germline values: CDR1 SGDLS, CDR2 YYNGEE. V lost 0 bases, J lost 4 bases, and 16 bases lay in between. The length of the CDR3 is 16 residues. The CDR3 sequence: CASSVGAGQGSTEAFF. The CDR3 DNA reads as TGTGCCAGCAGCGTAGGAGCAGGTCAGGGGAGCACTGAAGCTTTCTTT.

The V call is TRBV5-1, the J call TRBJ2-5; TRBD1 agrees at 8 bases. Matching the DNA end better, TRBJ2-7 makes the J call doubtful. CDR1 SGHRS and CDR2 YFSETQ come from the germline V gene. This CDR3 contains 14 residues. Here the CDR3 DNA reads TGCGCCAGCAGCTTCCGGGACAGGTCCTACGAGCAGTACTTC. It translates to CASSFRDRSYEQYF.

This CDR3 reads CASSLMAGGYEQYF. For the CDR3, the DNA is TGTGCCAGCAGCTTAATGGCGGGGGGATACGAGCAGTACTTC. The chain couples TRBV7-3 to TRBJ2-7; TRBD2 agrees at 8 bases. Losses at the gene ends were 1 base for V and 4 bases for J; bases not matched to a gene: 3. The CDR3 runs 14 residues. Germline CDR1 SGHTA, CDR2 FQGTGA. Complete variable domain (other parts from reference TRBV7-3 and TRBJ2-7): GAGVSQTPSNKVTEKGKYVELRCDPISGHTALYWYRQSLGQGPEFLIYFQGTGAADDSGLPNDRFFAVRPEGSVSTLKIQRTERGDSAVYLCASSLMAGGYEQYFGPGTRLTVT.

CDR3 protein: CASSIVASSSYEQYF. The CDR3 DNA is TGTGCCAGCAGTATCGTAGCGTCGAGCTCCTACGAGCAGTACTTC. The V and J genes are TRBV7-9 and TRBJ2-7; D perhaps matches TRBD2 (5 bases). In germline, CDR1 is SEHNR, CDR2 FQNEAQ (reference sequence). CDR3 length: 15 residues. V was pared by 6 bases and J by 0 bases, with 15 bases between.

The chain joins TRBV2 to TRBJ1-5; a possible D gene is TRBD1 (5 bases). V was cut by 8 bases and J by 4 bases, with 15 bases left in between. The CDR3 sequence is 14 residues long. Germline V CDR1 and CDR2: SNHLY, FYNNEI. CDR3 protein: CASGDLTENQPQHF. The CDR3 DNA sequence: TGTGCCAGCGGGGACCTGACCGAGAATCAGCCCCAGCATTTT.

This chain uses TRBV11-1 with TRBJ2-1, with TRBD2 identical over 10 bases. V lost 5 bases to trimming and J lost 4 bases; unmatched junction nucleotides: 5. The germline V gene has CDR1 SGHAT and CDR2 FQDESV (reference sequence). The CDR3 sequence is 15 residues long. In DNA, the CDR3 is TGTGCCAGCAGCCCCGGACTAGCGGAGTACAATGAGCAGTTCTTC. Translating it yields CASSPGLAEYNEQFF.

This clone has only one observation. The chain employs TRBV29-1 and TRBJ2-5, with 7 bases aligning to TRBD1. The V and J ends lost 4 bases and 1 base, in that order; junction bases with no gene match: 0. The CDR3 loop spans 12 amino acids. Germline V lookup: CDR1 SQVTM, CDR2 ANQGSEA. The chain's CDR3 is CSVGQGQETQYF. CDR3 sequence (DNA): TGCAGCGTTGGACAGGGCCAAGAGACCCAGTACTTC. The full variable domain, in which reference TRBV29-1 and TRBJ2-5 provide the parts outside the CDR3, is SAVISQKPSRDICQRGTSLTIQCQVDSQVTMMFWYRQQPGQSLTLIATANQGSEATYESGFVIDKFPISRPNLTFSTLTVSNMSPEDSSIYLCSVGQGQETQYFGPGTRLLVL.

This CDR3 reads CAISGQYDYGYTF. CDR3 DNA: TGTGCCATCAGTGGGCAGTACGACTATGGCTACACCTTC. This sequence joins TRBV10-3 and TRBJ1-2; no definite D call. The V end lost 4 bases, the J end lost 3 bases, and 9 bases lay between the germline ends. This CDR3 is 13 amino acids long. Germline V gives CDR1 ENHRY, CDR2 SYGVKD.

The J gene is TRBJ2-7, the V gene TRBV4-3, with TRBD2 matching over 14 bases. CDR3 size: 16 residues. The V and J ends lost 4 bases and 3 bases, in that order; junction bases with no gene match: 5. Germline-derived CDR1 and CDR2 are LGHNA and YSLEER. CDR3 sequence: CASSRSGTSGSYEQYF. The CDR3 bases are TGCGCCAGCAGCCGCAGCGGGACTAGCGGGAGCTACGAGCAGTACTTC.